This is a list of T cell receptor beta chains from one sample in a study of shared clonotypes between healthy human individuals. Profiled with immunoSEQ multiplex PCR; TCRdb holds only in-frame clones, not every one. The profile covers more than 1,200,000 clones, with less than 99% appearing a single time and approximately 0.4% taken by the ten largest. The sequenced material came from naive CD4+ T cells sorted from blood. Receptor source: a young man in good health. Both conserved end residues are part of each CDR3. A D gene is named only where the DNA matches it firmly. Not every row has a clone size; where given, it reads once, few, many or a size class.

TRBJ1-2 - - TRBV2 TGTGCCAGCAGTGCCGGGGAGGACTATGGCTACACCTTC CASSAGEDYGYTF
TRBJ2-7 - - TRBV4-3 TGCGCCAGCAGCCTACAGGCCCAGGGACCCATCGGGTACGAGCAGTACTTC CASSLQAQGPIGYEQYF
TRBJ2-3 - - TRBV5-6 TGTGCCAGCAGGCCTACCCCGGAGTCTAGCACAGATACGCAGTATTTT CASRPTPESSTDTQYF
TRBJ1-1 - - TRBV5-4 TGTGCCAGCAGCTTGGTAGGGGTGGGGAACACTGAAGCTTTCTTT CASSLVGVGNTEAFF
TRBJ2-1 - - TRBV5-4 TGTGCCAGCCCCCCAACCCGGCGGGAGCAGTTCTTC CASPPTRREQFF
TRBJ2-7 - - TRBV7-2 TGTGCCAGCAGCTTAGGAGGGTCCGAGCAGTACTTC CASSLGGSEQYF
TRBJ2-7 - - TRBV4-3 TGCGCCAGCAGCCACCTGAGGTTCTACGAGCAGTACTTC CASSHLRFYEQYF
TRBJ2-7 - TRBD2 TRBV5-4 TGTGCCAGCAGCCCCCGGACTAGCCCTCACTACGAGCAGTACTTC CASSPRTSPHYEQYF
TRBJ2-1 - TRBD2 TRBV7-9 TGTGCCAGCAGGTCTCTAGCGGGAGTCCCCTACAATGAGCAGTTCTTC CASRSLAGVPYNEQFF
TRBJ2-2 - - TRBV29-1 TGCAGCGCTTTTCCGGGGGAGAGGGACACCGGGGAGCTGTTTTTT CSAFPGERDTGELFF
TRBJ2-5 - - TRBV6-5 TGTGCCAGCAGCACCACTGTTGGGCCCCGAGAGACCCAGTACTTC CASSTTVGPRETQYF
TRBJ2-5 - TRBD1 TRBV27 TGTGCCAGCAGTGGACAGGGTCGGGAGACCCAGTACTTC CASSGQGRETQYF
TRBJ2-2 once - TRBV5-1 TGCGCCAGCAGCTTGGTGACGAACACCGGGGAGCTGTTTTTT CASSLVTNTGELFF
TRBJ2-7 - - TRBV18 TGTGCCAGCTCACCCATACAACAGGGTTACGAGCAGTACTTC CASSPIQQGYEQYF
TRBJ2-2 - - TRBV4-3 TGCGCCAGCAGCCAAGAAAGGGGGACTATTTTGAACACCGGGGAGCTGTTTTTT CASSQERGTILNTGELFF
TRBJ1-5 - TRBD1 TRBV29-1 TGCAGCGTACAACAGGGGGGGGATCAGCCCCAGCATTTT CSVQQGGDQPQHF
TRBJ1-4 - - TRBV9 TGTGCCAGCGCTCCCAGGTTTAATGAAAAACTGTTTTTT CASAPRFNEKLFF
TRBJ2-7 - - TRBV20-1 TGCAGTGCCCTAGAGCTCTACGAGCAGTACTTC CSALELYEQYF
TRBJ2-5 once - TRBV18 TGTGCCAGCTCACCAACTTTTGAGCAAAGGAGGGAGACCCAGTACTTC CASSPTFEQRRETQYF
TRBJ2-7 - TRBD2 TRBV10-1 TGCGCCAGCAGTGAGTCGCTAGCGGATGAGCAGTACTTC CASSESLADEQYF
TRBJ1-2 - - TRBV6-5 TGTGCCAGCAGTTACTGGGAAGGGTGGGGCTACACCTTC CASSYWEGWGYTF
TRBJ2-7 once - TRBV29-1 TGCAGCGTTGAAAGACTGGTCAGGGGCTCCTACGAGCAGTACTTC CSVERLVRGSYEQYF
TRBJ2-7 - - TRBV18 TGTGCCAGCTCACCCGCGACATCCGCACGTATCAACGAGCAGTACTTC CASSPATSARINEQYF
TRBJ2-3 once - TRBV11-2 TGTGCCAGCAGCTCCGCGGGTTTTGCGGGCGTCATGAATACGCAGTATTTT CASSSAGFAGVMNTQYF
TRBJ2-1 - - TRBV18 TGTGCCAGCGCTGACAGCTCCTACAATGAGCAGTTCTTC CASADSSYNEQFF
TRBJ2-1 once TRBD2 TRBV7-8 TGTGCCAGCAGCCTCGGGACTAGCGTTTACAATGAGCAGTTCTTC CASSLGTSVYNEQFF
TRBJ2-3 - TRBD2 TRBV2 TGTGCCAGCAGTCGGACTAGCGGGAGGGCCCTTTTCACAGATACGCAGTATTTT CASSRTSGRALFTDTQYF
TRBJ2-2 - - TRBV7-8 TGTGCCAGCAGCTTAAATTGGAACACCGGGGAGCTGTTTTTT CASSLNWNTGELFF